A single sample is the source of the 26 T cell receptor beta chains below, sequenced in a study of blood T cell repertoires in COVID-19. The data were produced by immunoSEQ multiplex PCR, yet TCRdb's version contains in-frame clones alone and is incomplete. The table records roughly 180,000 clones, roughly 84% of them present only once. Sequencing was performed on PBMCs or T cells enriched from blood (not recorded which). The receptors originated from a man aged 60 to 75 who had recovered from COVID-19.

As regards this clone: The same CDR3 arises from other DNA sequences in this sample as well. This rearrangement joins TRBV7-3 to TRBJ1-1; the D gene is possibly TRBD1 (6 bases). The CDR3 consists of 15 residues. Germline V gives CDR1 SGHTA, CDR2 FQGTGA. V dropped 0 bases and J dropped 4 bases, with 12 bases sitting between them. The CDR3 is CASSLTGRGGTEAFF. The CDR3 coding sequence is TGTGCCAGCAGCTTAACGGGGCGAGGGGGCACTGAAGCTTTCTTT.

The chain couples TRBV11-3 to TRBJ2-2; TRBD2 matches at 9 bases. The CDR3 runs 15 residues. Germline V gene sequence: CDR1 SGHNT, CDR2 YENEEA. The V segment lost 5 bases and the J segment 6 bases; nucleotides outside the gene matches: 7. The CDR3 DNA reads TGTGCCAGCAGCCTGGCGGGGGGGCAAGCCGGGGAGCTGTTTTTT. Its translation is CASSLAGGQAGELFF.

The V and J genes are TRBV3-1 (or the pseudogene TRBV3-2) and TRBJ2-5, with D perhaps matching TRBD1 (5 bases). The CDR3 spans 15 residues. Germline V gene sequence: CDR1 LGHDT, CDR2 YNNKEL (reference sequence). V was cut by 7 bases and J by 2 bases, with 17 bases left in between. The CDR3 reads CASTLGTGRQETQYF. The CDR3 nucleotides read TGTGCCAGCACTCTGGGAACAGGTCGGCAAGAGACCCAGTACTTC.

The V and J genes are TRBV18 and TRBJ2-1; 7 bases are a match to TRBD1. V shed 6 bases and J 4 bases; nucleotides not matched to a gene: 3. This CDR3 has 13 amino acids. Germline CDR1 reads KGHSH; CDR2 reads LQKENI. The DNA of the CDR3 is TGTGCCAGCTCTACGGGACAGTACAATGAGCAGTTCTTC. Encoded protein: CASSTGQYNEQFF.

The chain links TRBV18 to TRBJ2-5; 11 bases match TRBD1. The CDR3 runs to 15 residues. The germline CDR1 and CDR2 sequences are KGHSH and LQKENI. With 6 bases clipped from V and 5 bases from J, the junction kept 8 bases outside the gene matches. CDR3 bases: TGTGCCAGCTCGCGCAGTGGACAGGGGGCTGAGACCCAGTACTTC. Protein product: CASSRSGQGAETQYF.

This chain connects TRBV10-3 to TRBJ2-3, with 9 nucleotides matching TRBD2. Germline CDR1 ENHRY, CDR2 SYGVKD. The V and J ends lost 10 bases and 3 bases, in that order; junction bases with no gene match: 8. The CDR3 consists of 14 residues. The CDR3 nucleotides read TGTGCCACCAATAGCGGGGGTACGACAGATACGCAGTATTTT. Residues: CATNSGGTTDTQYF.

This clone came up many times. The chain carries TRBV6-5 and TRBJ2-2, with 8 bases fitting TRBD1. The CDR3 spans 12 residues. Germline CDR1 is MNHEY and CDR2 is SVGAGI. The CDR3 spells CGNSDRAGELFF. The CDR3 region has the DNA TGTGGAAATTCGGACAGGGCCGGGGAGCTGTTTTTT.

CDR3 sequence: CASSVPSASSYNEQFF. The CDR3 DNA reads TGTGCCAGCAGCGTACCTTCAGCGAGCTCCTACAATGAGCAGTTCTTC. V is TRBV9 and J is TRBJ2-1; D not certain. V dropped 1 base and J dropped 0 bases, with 11 bases sitting between them. The germline gives CDR1 SGDLS, CDR2 YYNGEE. This CDR3 region has 16 residues.

The rearrangement uses TRBV2 and TRBJ1-1; no firm D call. Trimming stripped 4 bases from V and 4 bases from J, with 10 bases between. The CDR3 loop spans 13 amino acids. CDR1 is SNHLY and CDR2 is FYNNEI in the germline V gene. The CDR3 nucleotides are TGTGCCAGCAGTGGAGGCTTCAGCACTGAAGCTTTCTTT. It specifies CASSGGFSTEAFF.

The rearrangement joins TRBV18 to TRBJ2-3, with a tentative D call TRBD2 (5 bases). The V gene lost 0 bases and the J gene lost 4 bases, with 5 bases spanning the gap. The CDR3 has 13 amino acids. The germline V gene has CDR1 KGHSH and CDR2 LQKENI. The CDR3 protein is CASSPPSADTQYF. CDR3 in DNA: TGTGCCAGCTCACCACCTAGCGCAGATACGCAGTATTTT.

The chain combines TRBV19 with TRBJ1-6, with 9 bases identical to TRBD1. The CDR3 is 15 residues long. Germline assignment: CDR1 LNHDA and CDR2 SQIVND (reference sequence). V shed 0 bases and J 13 bases; nucleotides not matched to a gene: 7. In nucleotides, the CDR3 is TGTGCCAGTAGTATAGATAGGACAGGGGATATCCCCCTCCACTTT. It codes for CASSIDRTGDIPLHF.

The chain is built from TRBV1 and TRBJ2-1; the table's D call, TRBD1, has no DNA check behind it. TRBV1 is classified as a pseudogene. There are 16 residues in the CDR3. CDR3 sequence: CTSSQTGQGRYNEQFF. The CDR3 DNA reads as TGCACCAGCAGCCAAACCGGACAGGGCCGGTACAATGAGCAGTTCTTC.

This rearrangement joins TRBV6-2 or TRBV6-3 to TRBJ1-2; D call uncertain. The V gene lost 0 bases and the J gene lost 4 bases, with 9 bases spanning the gap. The CDR3 has 14 amino acids. Germline V lookup: CDR1 MNHEY, CDR2 SVGEGT. This chain's CDR3 is CASSYSGLGYGYTF. The DNA for the CDR3 is TGTGCCAGCAGTTACTCAGGACTTGGCTATGGCTACACCTTC.

This chain links TRBV11-2 with TRBJ2-3; 7 nucleotides agree with TRBD1. The CDR3 totals 17 residues. V lost 4 bases, J lost 1 base, and 11 bases stayed unmatched. The V gene's germline CDR1 is SGHAT and CDR2 FQNNGV. The CDR3 here is CASSSPGGIVGTDTQYF. As DNA, the CDR3 is TGTGCCAGCAGCTCACCAGGGGGAATAGTAGGCACAGATACGCAGTATTTT.

V usage is TRBV27 and J usage is TRBJ2-1, with D perhaps matching TRBD2 (6 bases). CDR1 is MNHEY and CDR2 is SMNVEV in the germline V gene (reference sequence). V dropped 7 bases and J dropped 0 bases, with 19 bases sitting between them. The CDR3 contains 17 residues. Here the CDR3 reads CASTSGVGHSSYNEQFF. The CDR3 region has the DNA TGTGCCAGCACTTCGGGGGTAGGGCACAGCTCCTACAATGAGCAGTTCTTC.

The CDR3 bases are TGTGCCAGCAGCGCCCGGACACACACCGGGGAGCTGTTTTTT. Protein product: CASSARTHTGELFF. The gene calls are TRBV11-3 and TRBJ2-2, with a possible D match to TRBD1 (5 bases). V shed 5 bases and J shed 3 bases, with 10 bases lying between them. The CDR3 runs 14 residues. Germline CDR1 is SGHNT and CDR2 is YENEEA. Drawing the rest from reference TRBV11-3 and TRBJ2-2, the complete variable domain is EAGVVQSPRYKIIEKKQPVAFWCNPISGHNTLYWYLQNLGQGPELLIRYENEEAVDDSQLPKDRFSAERLKGVDSTLKIQPAELGDSAVYLCASSARTHTGELFFGEGSRLTVL.

The chain couples TRBV3-1 (or the pseudogene TRBV3-2) to TRBJ2-3; 12 positions agree with TRBD2. V shed 4 bases and J 12 bases; nucleotides not matched to a gene: 8. The CDR3 is 14 residues long. Germline V gives CDR1 LGHDT, CDR2 YNNKEL (reference sequence). CDR3 protein: CASSPTRLAGEQYF. DNA for the CDR3: TGTGCCAGCAGCCCGACTCGACTAGCGGGGGAACAGTATTTT.

This chain joins TRBV15 and TRBJ1-3, with 7 nucleotides matching TRBD1. Germline-derived CDR1 and CDR2 are LNHNV and YYDKDF (reference sequence). With V trimmed by 6 bases and J by 2 bases, 7 bases remained unmatched. CDR3 length: 15 amino acids. DNA of the CDR3: TGTGCCACCAGGTACACAGGGGAAGCTGGAAACACCATATATTTT. Translation gives CATRYTGEAGNTIYF.

The gene calls are TRBV9 and TRBJ1-4; 10 bases map to TRBD1. V trimming: 0 bases; J trimming: 7 bases; junction bases outside the gene matches: 6. Germline CDR1 reads SGDLS; CDR2 reads YYNGEE. This CDR3 contains 16 residues. For the CDR3, the DNA is TGTGCCAGCAGCGTAGATCTCGGACAGGGGGGTGAAAAACTGTTTTTT. Translation gives CASSVDLGQGGEKLFF.

This rearrangement joins TRBV10-3 to TRBJ1-4; TRBD1 might be the D (5 bases). Trimming shortened V by 2 bases and J by 4 bases, and 11 bases separated the two germline ends. The CDR3 extends over 15 amino acids. Germline loops: CDR1 ENHRY, CDR2 SYGVKD. The CDR3 DNA sequence: TGTGCCATCAGTGAGCAGGGTGGAAGTAATGAAAAACTGTTTTTT. Its translation: CAISEQGGSNEKLFF.

The table lists this clone with a few counts. The chain carries TRBV7-9 and TRBJ2-1; TRBD1 might be the D (5 bases). V was clipped by 4 bases and J by 5 bases, with 6 bases between them. This CDR3 is 12 amino acids long. CDR1 SEHNR and CDR2 FQNEAQ come from the germline V gene (reference sequence). CDR3 protein: CASSSTDNEQFF. DNA for the CDR3: TGTGCCAGCAGCTCGACAGACAATGAGCAGTTCTTC.

This chain uses TRBV10-3 with TRBJ2-5, with D possibly TRBD1 on 5 matching bases. Deletions cut 8 bases from V and 5 bases from J, with 15 bases between. Germline V gene lookup returns CDR1 ENHRY and CDR2 SYGVKD. The CDR3 spans 13 residues. CDR3 amino acids: CAIAWTQKETQYF. The CDR3 DNA is TGTGCCATCGCGTGGACACAGAAGGAGACCCAGTACTTC.

As regards this clone: An end of the junction does not agree with germline; a read error may underlie this. The chain uses TRBV7-7 and TRBJ2-3; D is perhaps TRBD1 (5 bases). This CDR3 has 13 amino acids. CDR1 is SSHAT and CDR2 is FNYEAQ in the germline V gene (reference sequence). CDR3 DNA: TGTGCTAGCAGCAACGATCGACAGGATACGCAGTATTTT. This translates into CASSNDRQDTQYF.

This sequence joins TRBV4-1 and TRBJ2-2; 10 bases are shared with TRBD2. V trimming: 5 bases; J trimming: 1 base; junction bases outside the gene matches: 7. The germline V gene has CDR1 MGHRA and CDR2 YSYEKL. This CDR3 spans 17 amino acids. The CDR3 DNA sequence: TGCGCCAGCAGCGTCCTACTAGCGGGGAAGAACACCGGGGAGCTGTTTTTT. Translation gives CASSVLLAGKNTGELFF.

Only one count was recorded for this clone. J is TRBJ2-7 and V is TRBV5-6; 11 bases match TRBD2. Germline lookup yields CDR1 SGHDT and CDR2 YYEEEE. V gave up 0 bases and J gave up 5 bases; unmatched junction bases: 4. This CDR3 has 15 amino acids. CDR3 sequence: CASSLAKLAGDEQYF. The CDR3 nucleotides read TGTGCCAGCAGCTTGGCCAAACTAGCGGGAGACGAGCAGTACTTC.

The rearrangement links TRBV5-6 to TRBJ2-7; 7 nucleotides match TRBD2. CDR3 length: 15 residues. V was pared by 0 bases and J by 0 bases, with 3 bases of the junction left unmatched. Germline-derived CDR1 and CDR2 are SGHDT and YYEEEE. Written as DNA, the CDR3 is TGTGCCAGCAGCTTGGAGAGCGGGATCTCCTACGAGCAGTACTTC. This sequence encodes CASSLESGISYEQYF.